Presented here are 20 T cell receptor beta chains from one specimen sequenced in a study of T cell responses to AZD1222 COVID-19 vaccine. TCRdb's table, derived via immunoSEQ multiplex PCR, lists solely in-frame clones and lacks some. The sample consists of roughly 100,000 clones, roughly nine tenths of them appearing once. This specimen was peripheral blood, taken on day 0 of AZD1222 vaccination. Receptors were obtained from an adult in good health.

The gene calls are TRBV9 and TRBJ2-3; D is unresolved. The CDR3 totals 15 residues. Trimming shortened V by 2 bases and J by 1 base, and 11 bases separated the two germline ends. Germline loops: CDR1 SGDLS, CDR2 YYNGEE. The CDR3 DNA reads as TGTGCCAGCAGCGTGTTATTTGGGGGCACAGATACGCAGTATTTT. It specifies CASSVLFGGTDTQYF.

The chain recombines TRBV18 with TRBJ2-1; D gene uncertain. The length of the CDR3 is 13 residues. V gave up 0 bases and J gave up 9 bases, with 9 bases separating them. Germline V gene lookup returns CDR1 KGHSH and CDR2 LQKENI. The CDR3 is CASSPPLGPEQFF. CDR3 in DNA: TGTGCCAGCTCACCACCGTTAGGTCCTGAGCAGTTCTTC.

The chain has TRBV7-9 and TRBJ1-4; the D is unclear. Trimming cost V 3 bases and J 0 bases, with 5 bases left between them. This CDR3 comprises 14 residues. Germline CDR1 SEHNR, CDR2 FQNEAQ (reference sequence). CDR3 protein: CASSFGATNEKLFF. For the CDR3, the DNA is TGTGCCAGCAGCTTTGGCGCAACTAATGAAAAACTGTTTTTT.

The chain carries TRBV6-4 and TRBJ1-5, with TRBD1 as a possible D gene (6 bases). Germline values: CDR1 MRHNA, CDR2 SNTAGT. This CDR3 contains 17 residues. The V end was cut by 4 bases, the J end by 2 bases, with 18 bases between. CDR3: CASSGARGARGNQPQHF. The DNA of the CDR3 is TGTGCCAGCAGTGGGGCACGGGGGGCACGCGGCAATCAGCCCCAGCATTTT.

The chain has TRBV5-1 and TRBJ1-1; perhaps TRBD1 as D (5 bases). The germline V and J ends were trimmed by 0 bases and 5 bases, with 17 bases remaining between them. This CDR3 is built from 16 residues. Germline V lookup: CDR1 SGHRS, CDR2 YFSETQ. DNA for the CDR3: TGCGCCAGCAGCTTGGATCCGGGGCGGGTTGAGACTGAAGCTTTCTTT. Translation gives CASSLDPGRVETEAFF.

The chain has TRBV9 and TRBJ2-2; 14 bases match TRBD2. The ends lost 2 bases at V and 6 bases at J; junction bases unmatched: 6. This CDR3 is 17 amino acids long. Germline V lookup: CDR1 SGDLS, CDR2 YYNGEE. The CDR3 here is CASSVGTSGSISGELFF. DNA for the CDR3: TGTGCCAGCAGCGTCGGGACTAGCGGGAGTATCTCCGGGGAGCTGTTTTTT.

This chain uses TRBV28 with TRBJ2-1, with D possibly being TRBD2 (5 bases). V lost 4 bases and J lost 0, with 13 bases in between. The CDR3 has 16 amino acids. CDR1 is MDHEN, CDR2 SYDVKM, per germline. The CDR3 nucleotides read TGTGCCAGCAGTTCAGCGGCCCTCAGCTCCTACAATGAGCAGTTCTTC. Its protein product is CASSSAALSSYNEQFF.

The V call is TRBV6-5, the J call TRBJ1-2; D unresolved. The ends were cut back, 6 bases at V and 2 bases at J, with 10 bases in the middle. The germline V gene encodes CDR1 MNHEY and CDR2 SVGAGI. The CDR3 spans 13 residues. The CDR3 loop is CASSSGENYGYTF. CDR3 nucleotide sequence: TGTGCCAGCAGCTCGGGTGAGAACTATGGCTACACCTTC.

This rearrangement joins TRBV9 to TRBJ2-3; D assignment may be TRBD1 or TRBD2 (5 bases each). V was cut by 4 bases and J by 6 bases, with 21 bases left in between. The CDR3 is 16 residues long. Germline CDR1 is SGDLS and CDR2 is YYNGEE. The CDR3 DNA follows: TGTGCCAGCAGCCCCCGTCAAGGGGAAGGACTGGATACGCAGTATTTT. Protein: CASSPRQGEGLDTQYF.

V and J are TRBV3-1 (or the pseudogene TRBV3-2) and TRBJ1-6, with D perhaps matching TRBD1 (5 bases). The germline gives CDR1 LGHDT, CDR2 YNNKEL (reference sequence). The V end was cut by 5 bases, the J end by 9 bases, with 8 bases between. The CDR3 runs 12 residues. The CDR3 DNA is TGTGCCAGCAGCAACGGGGGTTCACCCCTCCACTTT. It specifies CASSNGGSPLHF.

As DNA, the CDR3 is TGCGCCAGCAGCTTATTTGAGACAGGGGGCTTCCGCGAGCAGTACTTC. Its protein is CASSLFETGGFREQYF. V usage is TRBV5-1 and J usage is TRBJ2-7, with 10 nucleotides matching TRBD1. CDR3 size: 16 residues. Germline values: CDR1 SGHRS, CDR2 YFSETQ. V gave up 2 bases and J gave up 6 bases; unmatched junction bases: 11.

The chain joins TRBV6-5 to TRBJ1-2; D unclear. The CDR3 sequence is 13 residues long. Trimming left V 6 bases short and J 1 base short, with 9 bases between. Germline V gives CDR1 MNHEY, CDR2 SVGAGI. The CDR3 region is CASSRAVNYGYTF. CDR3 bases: TGTGCCAGCAGCCGGGCGGTTAACTATGGCTACACCTTC.

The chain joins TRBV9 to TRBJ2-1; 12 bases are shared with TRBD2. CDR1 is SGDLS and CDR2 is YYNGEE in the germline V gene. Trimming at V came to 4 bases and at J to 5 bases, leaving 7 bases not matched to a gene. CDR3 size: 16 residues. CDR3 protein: CASSTLAGGTNNEQFF. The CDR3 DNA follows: TGTGCCAGCAGCACTCTAGCGGGAGGGACGAACAATGAGCAGTTCTTC.

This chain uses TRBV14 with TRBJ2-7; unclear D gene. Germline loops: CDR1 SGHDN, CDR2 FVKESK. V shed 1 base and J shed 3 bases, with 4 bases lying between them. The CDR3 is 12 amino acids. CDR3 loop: CASSQALYEQYF. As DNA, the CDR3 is TGTGCCAGCAGCCAAGCGCTCTACGAGCAGTACTTC.

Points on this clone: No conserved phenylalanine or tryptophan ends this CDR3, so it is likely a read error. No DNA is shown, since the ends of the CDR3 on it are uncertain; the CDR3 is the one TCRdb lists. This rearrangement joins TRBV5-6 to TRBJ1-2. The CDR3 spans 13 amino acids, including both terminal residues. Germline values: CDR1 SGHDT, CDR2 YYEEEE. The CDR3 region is CASSLKFRDESLY.

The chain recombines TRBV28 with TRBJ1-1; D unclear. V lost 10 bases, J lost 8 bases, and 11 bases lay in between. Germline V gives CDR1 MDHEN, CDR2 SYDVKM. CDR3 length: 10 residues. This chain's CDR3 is CATRPGEAFF. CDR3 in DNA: TGTGCCACGCGCCCCGGCGAAGCTTTCTTT.

CDR3 bases: TGTGCCAGCAGTGAGTGGACAAACTCCTACGAGCAGTACTTC. It translates to CASSEWTNSYEQYF. This chain connects TRBV6-1 to TRBJ2-7; D may be TRBD1 (5 bases). V was cut by 3 bases and J by 0 bases, with 9 bases left in between. The CDR3 runs 14 residues. Per the germline V gene, CDR1 is MNHNS and CDR2 is SASEGT.

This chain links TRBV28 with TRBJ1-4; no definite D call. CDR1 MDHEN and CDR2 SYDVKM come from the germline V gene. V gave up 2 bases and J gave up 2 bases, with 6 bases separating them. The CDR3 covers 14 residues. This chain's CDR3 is CASSLLGTNEKLFF. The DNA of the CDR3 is TGTGCCAGCAGTTTACTGGGTACTAATGAAAAACTGTTTTTT.

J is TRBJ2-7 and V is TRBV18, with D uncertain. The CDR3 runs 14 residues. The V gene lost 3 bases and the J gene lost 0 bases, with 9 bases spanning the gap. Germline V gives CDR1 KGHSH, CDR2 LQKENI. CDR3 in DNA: TGTGCCAGCTCACCGCGAACTGTCTCCTACGAGCAGTACTTC. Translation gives CASSPRTVSYEQYF.

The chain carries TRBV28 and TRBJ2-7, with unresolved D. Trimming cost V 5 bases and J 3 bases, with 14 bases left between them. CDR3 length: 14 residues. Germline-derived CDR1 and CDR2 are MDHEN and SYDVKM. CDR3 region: CASSPHPPNYEQYF. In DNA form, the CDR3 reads TGTGCCAGCAGTCCCCATCCACCCAACTACGAGCAGTACTTC.